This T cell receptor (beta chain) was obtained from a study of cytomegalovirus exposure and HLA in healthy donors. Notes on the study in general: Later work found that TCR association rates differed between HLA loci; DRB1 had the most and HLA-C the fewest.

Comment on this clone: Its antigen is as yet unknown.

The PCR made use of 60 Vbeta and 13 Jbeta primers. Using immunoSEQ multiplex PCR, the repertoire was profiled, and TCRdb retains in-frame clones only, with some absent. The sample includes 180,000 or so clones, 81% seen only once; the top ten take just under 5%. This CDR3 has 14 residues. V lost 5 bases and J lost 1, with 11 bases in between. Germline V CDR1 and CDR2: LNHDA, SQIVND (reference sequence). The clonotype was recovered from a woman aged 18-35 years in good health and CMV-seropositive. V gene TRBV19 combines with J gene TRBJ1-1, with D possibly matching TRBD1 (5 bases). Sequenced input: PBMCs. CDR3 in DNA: TGTGCCAGTAGTCACCGACAGCCGAACACTGAAGCTTTCTTT. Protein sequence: CASSHRQPNTEAFF.